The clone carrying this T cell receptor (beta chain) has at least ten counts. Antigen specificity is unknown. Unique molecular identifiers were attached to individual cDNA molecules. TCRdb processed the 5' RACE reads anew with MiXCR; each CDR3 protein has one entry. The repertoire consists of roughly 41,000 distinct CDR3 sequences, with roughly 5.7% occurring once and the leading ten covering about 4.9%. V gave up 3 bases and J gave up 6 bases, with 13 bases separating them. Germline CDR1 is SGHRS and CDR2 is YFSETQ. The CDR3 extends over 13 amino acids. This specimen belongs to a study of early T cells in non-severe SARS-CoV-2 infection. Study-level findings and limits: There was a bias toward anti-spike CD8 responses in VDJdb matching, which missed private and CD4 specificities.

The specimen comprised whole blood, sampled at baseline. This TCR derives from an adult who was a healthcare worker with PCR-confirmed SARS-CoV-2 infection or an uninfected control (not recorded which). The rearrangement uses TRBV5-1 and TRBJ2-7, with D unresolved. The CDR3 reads CASSSAYTGEQYF. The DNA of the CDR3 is TGCGCCAGCAGCTCGGCTTACACGGGCGAGCAGTACTTC.